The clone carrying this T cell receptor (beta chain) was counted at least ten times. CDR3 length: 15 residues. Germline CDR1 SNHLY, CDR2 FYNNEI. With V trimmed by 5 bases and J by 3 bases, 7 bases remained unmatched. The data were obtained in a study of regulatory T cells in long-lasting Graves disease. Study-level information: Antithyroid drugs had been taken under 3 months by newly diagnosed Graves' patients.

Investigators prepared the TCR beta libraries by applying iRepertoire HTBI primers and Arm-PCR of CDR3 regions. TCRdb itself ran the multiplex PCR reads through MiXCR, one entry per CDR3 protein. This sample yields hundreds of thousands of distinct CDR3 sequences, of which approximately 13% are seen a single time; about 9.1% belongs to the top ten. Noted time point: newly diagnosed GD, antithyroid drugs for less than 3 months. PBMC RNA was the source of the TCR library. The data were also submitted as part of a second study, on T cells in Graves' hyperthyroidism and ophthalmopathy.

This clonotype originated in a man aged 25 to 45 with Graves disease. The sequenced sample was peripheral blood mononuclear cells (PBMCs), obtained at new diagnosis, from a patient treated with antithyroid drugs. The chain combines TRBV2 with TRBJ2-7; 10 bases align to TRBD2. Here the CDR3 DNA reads TGTGCCAGCAGTTGGCTAGCGGGAGTAGGCTACGAGCAGTACTTC. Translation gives CASSWLAGVGYEQYF.